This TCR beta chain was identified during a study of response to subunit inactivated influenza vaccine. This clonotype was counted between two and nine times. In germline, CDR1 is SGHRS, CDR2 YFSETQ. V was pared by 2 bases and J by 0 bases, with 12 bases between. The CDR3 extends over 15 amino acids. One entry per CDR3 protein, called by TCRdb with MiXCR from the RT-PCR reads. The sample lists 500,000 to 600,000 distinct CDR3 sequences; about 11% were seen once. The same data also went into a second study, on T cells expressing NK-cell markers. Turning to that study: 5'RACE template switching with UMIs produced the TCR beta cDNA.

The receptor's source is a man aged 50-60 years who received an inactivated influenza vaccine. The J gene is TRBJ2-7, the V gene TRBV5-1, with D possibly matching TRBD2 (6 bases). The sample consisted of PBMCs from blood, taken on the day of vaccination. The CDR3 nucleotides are TGCGCCAGCAGCTTTCTAGCGTCTAGCTCCTACGAGCAGTACTTC. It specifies CASSFLASSSYEQYF.